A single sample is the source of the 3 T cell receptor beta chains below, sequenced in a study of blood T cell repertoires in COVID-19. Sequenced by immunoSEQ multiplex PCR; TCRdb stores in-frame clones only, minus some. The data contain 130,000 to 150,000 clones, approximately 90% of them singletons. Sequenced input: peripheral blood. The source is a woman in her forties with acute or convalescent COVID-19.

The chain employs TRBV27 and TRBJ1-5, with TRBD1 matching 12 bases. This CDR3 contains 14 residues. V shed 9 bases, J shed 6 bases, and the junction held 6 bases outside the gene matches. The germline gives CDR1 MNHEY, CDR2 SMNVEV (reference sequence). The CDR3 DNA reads TGTGCCAGTGGGACAGGGGGCAGAATTCAGCCCCAGCATTTT. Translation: CASGTGGRIQPQHF.

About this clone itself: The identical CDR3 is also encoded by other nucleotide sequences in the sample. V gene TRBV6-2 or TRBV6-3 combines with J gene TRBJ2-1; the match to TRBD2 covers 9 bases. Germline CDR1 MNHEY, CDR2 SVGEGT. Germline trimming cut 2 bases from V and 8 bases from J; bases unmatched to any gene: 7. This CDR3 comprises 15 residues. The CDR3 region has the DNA TGTGCCAGCAGTTACGTCGGCGGGGGGGCCTATGAGCAGTTCTTC. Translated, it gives CASSYVGGGAYEQFF.

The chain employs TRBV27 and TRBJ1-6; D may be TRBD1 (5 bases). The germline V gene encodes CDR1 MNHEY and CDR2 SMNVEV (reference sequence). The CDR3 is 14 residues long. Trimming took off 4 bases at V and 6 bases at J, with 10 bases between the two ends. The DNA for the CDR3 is TGTGCCAGCAGTTCATGGGGCGTTAATTCACCCCTCCACTTT. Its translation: CASSSWGVNSPLHF.